Listed below are T cell receptor beta chains from one sample, sequenced in a study of T cell clonotyping in hematopoietic cell transplantation. Here immunoSEQ multiplex PCR was the method, and the copy in TCRdb shows in-frame clones only, minus some. The profile shows 25,000 to 35,000 clones, 60% to 80% of them singletons. Here the sequenced sample was peripheral blood mononuclear cells, taken before stem cell transplant. All receptors derive from a man in his fifties or sixties with myelodysplastic syndrome. Some clones in this sample may be carry-over from other donors' samples. Both conserved end residues are part of each CDR3. A D gene is named only where the DNA matches it firmly. The listing skips clone size in some rows; elsewhere it reads once, few, many or a size class.

v_gene	d_gene	j_gene	abundance	CDR3aa	CDR3nt
TRBV30	-	TRBJ1-6	once	CAWSVWGPNNSPLHF	TGTGCCTGGAGTGTATGGGGGCCGAATAATTCACCCCTCCACTTT
TRBV7-2	TRBD1	TRBJ1-2	-	CASSLGQGTGDGYTF	TGTGCCAGCAGCTTAGGTCAAGGTACAGGGGATGGCTACACCTTC
TRBV6-5	-	TRBJ1-1	once	CASSYATGFSTEAFF	TGTGCCAGCAGTTACGCTACAGGGTTTTCGACTGAAGCTTTCTTT
TRBV30	TRBD1	TRBJ2-3	-	CAWSHRGRVTDTQYF	TGTGCCTGGAGTCACAGGGGAAGGGTCACAGATACGCAGTATTTT
TRBV28	TRBD1	TRBJ1-2	-	CASSAGQAFNYGYTF	TGTGCCAGCAGTGCTGGACAGGCCTTTAACTATGGCTACACCTTC
TRBV29-1	-	TRBJ2-7	few	CSVERENYEQYF	TGCAGCGTTGAGAGGGAGAACTACGAGCAGTACTTC
TRBV29-1	TRBD1	TRBJ2-5	-	CSAGTGSRETQYF	TGCAGCGCCGGGACAGGGAGTAGGGAGACCCAGTACTTC
TRBV2	-	TRBJ2-7	-	CASSAETAVYEQYF	TGTGCCAGCAGTGCGGAGACAGCGGTCTACGAGCAGTACTTC
TRBV2	-	TRBJ2-5	-	CASIGGMETQYF	TGTGCCAGCATCGGGGGAATGGAGACCCAGTACTTC
TRBV29-1	-	TRBJ1-5	-	CSVGQPNQPQHF	TGCAGCGTAGGACAGCCCAATCAGCCCCAGCATTTT
TRBV30	-	TRBJ2-3	-	CAWRGAGRGTDTQYF	TGTGCCTGGAGAGGCGCGGGGCGAGGCACAGATACGCAGTATTTT
TRBV6-5	TRBD1	TRBJ2-7	-	CASRGGQGGWEQYF	TGTGCCAGCAGGGGCGGACAGGGAGGTTGGGAGCAGTACTTC
TRBV14	TRBD1	TRBJ2-1	few	CASSRGQVYNEQFF	TGTGCCAGCAGCCGGGGACAGGTCTACAATGAGCAGTTCTTC
TRBV6-1	-	TRBJ1-1	-	CASSEQPEAFF	TGTGCCAGCAGTGAACAACCTGAAGCTTTCTTT